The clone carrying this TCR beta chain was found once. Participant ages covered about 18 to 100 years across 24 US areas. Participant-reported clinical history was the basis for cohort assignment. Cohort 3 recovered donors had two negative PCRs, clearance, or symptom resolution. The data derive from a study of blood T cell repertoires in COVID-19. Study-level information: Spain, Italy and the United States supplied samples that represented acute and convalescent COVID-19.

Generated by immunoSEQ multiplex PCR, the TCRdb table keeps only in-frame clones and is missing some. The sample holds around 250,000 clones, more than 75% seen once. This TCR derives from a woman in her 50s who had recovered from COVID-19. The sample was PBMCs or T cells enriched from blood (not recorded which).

Written as DNA, the CDR3 is TGTGCCAGCTCACCAGAGGCAGGGGGCGCCGGATACGAGCAGTACTTC. The encoded protein is CASSPEAGGAGYEQYF. The rearrangement uses TRBV18 and TRBJ2-7, with 8 bases matching TRBD1. V lost 2 bases to trimming and J lost 4 bases; unmatched junction nucleotides: 10. The CDR3 loop spans 16 amino acids. Looked up from germline, CDR1 is KGHSH and CDR2 is LQKENI.